The 30 T cell receptor beta chains below were found in one sample sequenced in a study of blood T cell repertoires in COVID-19. The data were produced by immunoSEQ multiplex PCR, yet TCRdb's version contains in-frame clones alone and is incomplete. The table shows some 300,000 clones, with about nine tenths occurring only once. The sample consisted of peripheral blood. The receptors were sampled from a man aged 18 to 35 with active or convalescent COVID-19.

The V call is TRBV27, the J call TRBJ2-7; D call uncertain. The CDR3 has 11 residues. CDR1 MNHEY and CDR2 SMNVEV come from the germline V gene (reference sequence). The V gene lost 8 bases and the J gene lost 6 bases, with 11 bases spanning the gap. The DNA of the CDR3 is TGTGCCAGCGCTAACTCCGTCGAGCAGTACTTC. This translates into CASANSVEQYF.

The rearrangement links TRBV5-1 to TRBJ1-1; tentative D call: TRBD1 (5 bases). Trimming pared 1 base from V and 7 bases from J, leaving 8 bases between. From germline, CDR1 is SGHRS and CDR2 YFSETQ. This CDR3 has 12 residues. The DNA of the CDR3 is TGCGCCAGCAGCTTGCAGGGTATTGAAGCTTTCTTT. Its protein is CASSLQGIEAFF.

The chain joins TRBV10-3 to TRBJ1-2, with D uncertain. Germline-derived CDR1 and CDR2 are ENHRY and SYGVKD. Trimming stripped 5 bases from V and 1 base from J, with 8 bases between. CDR3 length: 13 amino acids. The CDR3 protein is CAISRDFNYGYTF. The CDR3 region has the DNA TGTGCCATCAGTAGAGATTTTAACTATGGCTACACCTTC.

The V gene is TRBV29-1, the J gene TRBJ1-3; D remains ambiguous. The V and J ends lost 6 bases and 0 bases respectively, with 12 bases between them. CDR1 SQVTM and CDR2 ANQGSEA come from the germline V gene. This CDR3 comprises 14 residues. The CDR3 DNA reads TGCAGCGTAGCCGACACCAACTCTGGAAACACCATATATTTT. Residues: CSVADTNSGNTIYF.

The rearrangement joins TRBV11-2 to TRBJ2-3; possible D gene TRBD2, 7 bases. V was cut by 5 bases and J by 3 bases, with 18 bases left in between. The length of the CDR3 is 16 residues. Germline lookup yields CDR1 SGHAT and CDR2 FQNNGV. The CDR3, as DNA: TGTGCCAGCAGCCCCCTCGGGGGGCGATGGACAGATACGCAGTATTTT. Translating gives CASSPLGGRWTDTQYF. Drawing the rest from reference TRBV11-2 and TRBJ2-3, the complete variable domain is EAGVAQSPRYKIIEKRQSVAFWCNPISGHATLYWYQQILGQGPKLLIQFQNNGVVDDSQLPKDRFSAERLKGVDSTLKIQPAKLEDSAVYLCASSPLGGRWTDTQYFGPGTRLTVL.

The chain joins TRBV27 to TRBJ2-7; 8 bases map to TRBD1. The CDR3 is 15 residues long. The V segment lost 5 bases and the J segment 3 bases; nucleotides outside the gene matches: 9. Germline V CDR1 and CDR2: MNHEY, SMNVEV (reference sequence). CDR3 coding DNA: TGTGCCAGCAGTCCCGGGACAGGAACCCTCTACGAGCAGTACTTC. Translating it yields CASSPGTGTLYEQYF.

This chain links TRBV27 with TRBJ2-1, with 10 bases that match TRBD2. CDR3 length: 17 residues. Unmatched junction bases numbered 6, after V lost 1 base and J lost 3 bases. Germline CDR1 MNHEY, CDR2 SMNVEV (reference sequence). CDR3 sequence: CASSLLGLAGVYNEQFF. CDR3 nucleotides: TGTGCCAGCAGTTTATTGGGCCTAGCGGGAGTCTACAATGAGCAGTTCTTC.

The CDR3 bases are TGTGCCAGCAGTTACGGTACCTTTCAATCCAATGAGCAGTTCTTC. Amino acid sequence: CASSYGTFQSNEQFF. The chain uses TRBV27 and TRBJ2-1; D is unresolved. Germline values: CDR1 MNHEY, CDR2 SMNVEV (reference sequence). The CDR3 runs to 15 residues. Between the trimmed V and J ends, which lost 4 bases and 6 bases, there was a span of 16 bases.

The rearrangement joins TRBV7-2 to TRBJ2-3, with D tentatively TRBD2 (6 bases). The CDR3 is made up of 18 amino acids. Germline loops: CDR1 SGHTA, CDR2 FQGNSA. V lost 5 bases and J lost 6, with 27 bases in between. This CDR3 is CASSEDRAGLAAEDTQYF. The DNA for the CDR3 is TGTGCCAGCAGCGAAGATCGGGCGGGGTTGGCAGCCGAGGATACGCAGTATTTT.

This chain links TRBV18 with TRBJ2-1, with 11 bases aligning to TRBD2. Germline loops: CDR1 KGHSH, CDR2 LQKENI. The CDR3 length is 17 residues. The trim removed 2 bases at V and 6 bases at J, leaving 9 bases unmatched. In DNA, the CDR3 is TGTGCCAGCTCACCAAAAGTAGCGGGAGGGCCGACCAATGAGCAGTTCTTC. It is translated as CASSPKVAGGPTNEQFF. The full variable domain, rest sourced from reference TRBV18 and TRBJ2-1, is NAGVMQNPRHLVRRRGQEARLRCSPMKGHSHVYWYRQLPEEGLKFMVYLQKENIIDESGMPKERFSAEFPKEGPSILRIQQVVRGDSAAYFCASSPKVAGGPTNEQFFGPGTRLTVL.

The V call is TRBV28, the J call TRBJ1-3; 7 positions match TRBD1. The germline gives CDR1 MDHEN, CDR2 SYDVKM. The CDR3 extends over 14 amino acids. Trimming cost V 5 bases and J 4 bases; bases outside gene matches: 5. The CDR3 nucleotides read TGTGCCAGCAGTCCGACAGGGAAGGGAAACACCATATATTTT. Its translation is CASSPTGKGNTIYF.

This clone was seen a single time. The V and J genes are TRBV7-9 and TRBJ2-7; the D gene is possibly TRBD2 (6 bases). Trimming stripped 5 bases from V and 3 bases from J, with 17 bases between. The CDR3 consists of 15 residues. From germline, CDR1 is SEHNR and CDR2 FQNEAQ (reference sequence). This chain's CDR3 is CASSRIGGRIYEQYF. The CDR3 DNA reads TGTGCCAGCAGCCGCATTGGGGGGAGAATCTACGAGCAGTACTTC.

The table lists this clone with a count of one. The chain combines TRBV27 with TRBJ2-7; TRBD1 matches at 8 bases. V trimming: 3 bases; J trimming: 11 bases; junction bases outside the gene matches: 12. The CDR3 is 14 residues long. The germline V gene has CDR1 MNHEY and CDR2 SMNVEV (reference sequence). The CDR3 sequence: CASSFRGQEIRKYF. CDR3 sequence (DNA): TGTGCCAGCAGTTTCCGGGGACAGGAAATCAGGAAGTACTTC.

The gene calls are TRBV19 and TRBJ1-5; D may be TRBD1 (6 bases). There are 15 residues in the CDR3. CDR1 LNHDA and CDR2 SQIVND come from the germline V gene (reference sequence). Trimming pared 3 bases from V and 7 bases from J, leaving 16 bases between. The CDR3 loop is CASSIPGQNTQPQHF. The CDR3 nucleotides are TGTGCCAGTAGTATTCCCGGACAGAATACCCAGCCCCAGCATTTT. Together with reference TRBV19 and TRBJ1-5, the CDR3 gives the full variable domain: DGGITQSPKYLFRKEGQNVTLSCEQNLNHDAMYWYRQDPGQGLRLIYYSQIVNDFQKGDIAEGYSVSREKKESFPLTVTSAQKNPTAFYLCASSIPGQNTQPQHFGDGTRLSIL.

The chain is built from TRBV5-4 and TRBJ1-5; 8 bases fit TRBD1. Germline CDR1 and CDR2: SGHNT and YYREEE (reference sequence). This CDR3 has 14 amino acids. Trimming at V came to 3 bases and at J to 10 bases, leaving 9 bases not matched to a gene. The CDR3 here is CASSSGTGDSPQHF. In DNA, the CDR3 is TGTGCCAGCAGCTCCGGGACAGGAGATTCTCCCCAGCATTTT.

The V call is TRBV28, the J call TRBJ1-4; 7 nucleotides line up with TRBD1. CDR1 is MDHEN and CDR2 is SYDVKM in the germline V gene. Trimming removed 3 bases from V and 8 bases from J; junction bases left unmatched: 6. The CDR3 spans 14 residues. The CDR3: CASSFVRGWEKLFF. The CDR3 DNA follows: TGTGCCAGCAGTTTTGTCAGGGGGTGGGAAAAACTGTTTTTT.

The chain employs TRBV7-2 and TRBJ2-7; 8 positions agree with TRBD2. Germline V CDR1 and CDR2: SGHTA, FQGNSA. The CDR3 runs to 15 residues. Trimming removed 1 base from V and 4 bases from J; junction bases left unmatched: 6. The CDR3 spells CASSLDPGGVYEQYF. The CDR3 bases are TGTGCCAGCAGCTTAGATCCGGGAGGGGTATACGAGCAGTACTTC.

The V and J genes are TRBV19 and TRBJ2-3, with 8 bases that match TRBD1. The CDR3 extends over 17 amino acids. Germline lookup yields CDR1 LNHDA and CDR2 SQIVND (reference sequence). Trimming took 3 bases from V and 3 from J; bases not matched to a gene: 11. The CDR3 region is CASSIRLVTGETDTQYF. As DNA, the CDR3 is TGTGCCAGTAGTATCCGACTAGTGACAGGGGAGACAGATACGCAGTATTTT.

This chain uses TRBV5-6 with TRBJ1-1; 7 bases map to TRBD1. The V gene's germline CDR1 is SGHDT and CDR2 YYEEEE. This CDR3 comprises 16 residues. The V segment lost 4 bases and the J segment 1 base; nucleotides outside the gene matches: 10. CDR3 protein: CASSPDRTGSNTEAFF. CDR3 bases: TGTGCCAGCAGCCCCGACCGGACAGGATCGAACACTGAAGCTTTCTTT.

This clone occurred once. The V and J genes are TRBV5-1 and TRBJ1-5; TRBD1 agrees at 9 bases. This CDR3 spans 15 amino acids. CDR1 is SGHRS and CDR2 is YFSETQ in the germline V gene. V lost 1 base, J lost 5 bases, and 4 bases stayed unmatched. The CDR3 DNA sequence: TGCGCCAGCAGCTTGAGGACAGGGGCCGATCAGCCCCAGCATTTT. Its translation: CASSLRTGADQPQHF.

This chain links TRBV12-3 or TRBV12-4 with TRBJ1-1, with TRBD1 identical over 7 bases. V was pared by 6 bases and J by 7 bases, with 5 bases of the junction left unmatched. This CDR3 comprises 12 residues. In DNA, the CDR3 is TGTGCCAGCAGACAGACAGGGAGTGAAGCTTTCTTT. This codes for CASRQTGSEAFF.

A single count supports this clone. The chain recombines TRBV19 with TRBJ1-2; the D is unclear. CDR3 size: 12 residues. The germline V and J ends were trimmed by 7 bases and 6 bases, with 12 bases remaining between them. The germline V gene has CDR1 LNHDA and CDR2 SQIVND (reference sequence). Here the CDR3 DNA reads TGTGCCAGTACTGGTGGCCTTCATGGCTACACCTTC. Translating it yields CASTGGLHGYTF.

The CDR3, as DNA: TGTGCCAGCAGAGACAGGGAGGATCAGCCCCAGCATTTT. This translates into CASRDREDQPQHF. This chain links TRBV21-1 with TRBJ1-5; the DNA was not used to check the table's D call, TRBD1. TRBV21-1 is marked as a pseudogene. The CDR3 has 13 residues.

V usage is TRBV29-1 and J usage is TRBJ2-7; 8 bases fit TRBD1. V dropped 1 base and J dropped 4; count of bases not matched to a gene: 15. This CDR3 spans 17 amino acids. Germline CDR1 and CDR2: SQVTM and ANQGSEA. This CDR3 reads CSVEAPTPGGLRYEQYF. The DNA for the CDR3 is TGCAGCGTTGAAGCCCCGACGCCAGGGGGCTTAAGGTACGAGCAGTACTTC.

The chain carries TRBV7-7 and TRBJ2-7; weak D call: TRBD2 (7 bases). Per germline, CDR1 SSHAT and CDR2 FNYEAQ (reference sequence). The CDR3 runs 17 residues. Trimming cost V 8 bases and J 0 bases, with 23 bases left between them. The CDR3 nucleotides read TGTGCCAGCGGACTAATACCCCGGGGGGCATCCTCCTACGAGCAGTACTTC. This gives the protein CASGLIPRGASSYEQYF. The variable domain in full, completed from reference TRBV7-7 and TRBJ2-7, reads GAGVSQSPRYKVTKRGQDVTLRCDPISSHATLYWYQQALGQGPEFLTYFNYEAQPDKSGLPSDRFSAERPEGSISTLTIQRTEQRDSAMYRCASGLIPRGASSYEQYFGPGTRLTVT.

A remark on this clone: The identical CDR3 is also encoded by other nucleotide sequences in the sample. The chain links TRBV19 to TRBJ1-2; 9 bases agree with TRBD1. The CDR3 extends over 14 amino acids. The germline V gene has CDR1 LNHDA and CDR2 SQIVND (reference sequence). The trim removed 4 bases at V and 2 bases at J, leaving 2 bases unmatched. The CDR3 loop reads CASSRGQGNYGYTF. CDR3 nucleotides: TGTGCCAGTAGTAGGGGACAGGGAAACTATGGCTACACCTTC.

This chain connects TRBV27 to TRBJ1-1; tentatively, D is TRBD1 (5 bases). This CDR3 spans 13 amino acids. The germline CDR1 and CDR2 sequences are MNHEY and SMNVEV (reference sequence). V was pared by 6 bases and J by 0 bases, with 8 bases between. CDR3 protein: CASRARVNTEAFF. CDR3 coding DNA: TGTGCCAGCAGAGCCAGGGTGAACACTGAAGCTTTCTTT.

J is TRBJ2-7 and V is TRBV6-5; 7 positions match TRBD1. V gave up 6 bases and J gave up 7 bases; unmatched junction bases: 9. CDR3 length: 13 residues. Looked up from germline, CDR1 is MNHEY and CDR2 is SVGAGI. The chain's CDR3 is CASRTTGTLEQYF. Here the CDR3 DNA reads TGTGCCAGCAGGACGACAGGGACCTTGGAGCAGTACTTC.

This chain joins TRBV19 and TRBJ1-5; TRBD1 is a possible D gene (6 bases). This CDR3 has 16 amino acids. The germline V and J ends were trimmed by 4 bases and 0 bases, with 13 bases remaining between them. Germline CDR1 reads LNHDA; CDR2 reads SQIVND (reference sequence). The CDR3 region has the DNA TGTGCCAGTAGTACGGACAGTCAGTATAGCAATCAGCCCCAGCATTTT. This sequence encodes CASSTDSQYSNQPQHF.

The rearrangement joins TRBV9 to TRBJ2-7; D is possibly TRBD2 (6 bases). This CDR3 is 13 amino acids long. The V and J ends lost 0 bases and 7 bases respectively, with 11 bases between them. Germline V gene lookup returns CDR1 SGDLS and CDR2 YYNGEE. The CDR3 DNA reads as TGTGCCAGCAGCGTAGTCGGAGCGGGTGAGCAGTACTTC. Amino acid sequence: CASSVVGAGEQYF.